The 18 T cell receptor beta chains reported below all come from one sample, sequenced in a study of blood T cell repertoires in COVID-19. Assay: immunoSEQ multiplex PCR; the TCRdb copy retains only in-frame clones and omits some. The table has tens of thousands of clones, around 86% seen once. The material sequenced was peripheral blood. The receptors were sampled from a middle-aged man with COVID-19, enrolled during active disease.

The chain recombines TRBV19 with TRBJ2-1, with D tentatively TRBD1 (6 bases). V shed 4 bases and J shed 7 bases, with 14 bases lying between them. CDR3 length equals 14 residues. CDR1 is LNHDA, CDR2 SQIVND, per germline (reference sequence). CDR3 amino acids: CASSKQDRWNEQFF. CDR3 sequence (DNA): TGTGCCAGTAGTAAACAAGACAGGTGGAATGAGCAGTTCTTC.

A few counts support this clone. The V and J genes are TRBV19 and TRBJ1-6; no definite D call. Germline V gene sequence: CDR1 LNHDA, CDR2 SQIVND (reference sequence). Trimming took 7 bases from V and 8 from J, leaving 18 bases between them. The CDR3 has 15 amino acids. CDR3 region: CASTIGVNRDSPLHF. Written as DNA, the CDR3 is TGTGCCAGTACCATAGGAGTAAATCGGGATTCACCCCTCCACTTT.

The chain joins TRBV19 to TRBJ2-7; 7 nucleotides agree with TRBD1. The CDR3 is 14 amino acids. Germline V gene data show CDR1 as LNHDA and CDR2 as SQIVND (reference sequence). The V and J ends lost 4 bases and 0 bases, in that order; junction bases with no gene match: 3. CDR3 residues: CASSKQGLSYEQYF. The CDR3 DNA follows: TGTGCCAGTAGTAAACAGGGGCTCTCCTACGAGCAGTACTTC.

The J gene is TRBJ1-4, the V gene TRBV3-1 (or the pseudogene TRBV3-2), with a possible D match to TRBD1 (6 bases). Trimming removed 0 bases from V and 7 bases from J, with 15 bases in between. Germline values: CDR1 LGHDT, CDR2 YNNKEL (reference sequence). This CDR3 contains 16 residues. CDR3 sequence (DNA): TGTGCCAGCAGCCAAGATCCCGGGGGGGCTGGTGAAAAACTGTTTTTT. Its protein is CASSQDPGGAGEKLFF.

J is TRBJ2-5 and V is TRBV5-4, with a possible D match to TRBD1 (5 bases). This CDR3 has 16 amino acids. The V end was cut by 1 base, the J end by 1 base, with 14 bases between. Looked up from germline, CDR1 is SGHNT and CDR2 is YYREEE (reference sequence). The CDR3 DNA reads TGTGCCAGCAGCTTGAACAGTGTAGGGGTCCAAGAGACCCAGTACTTC. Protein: CASSLNSVGVQETQYF.

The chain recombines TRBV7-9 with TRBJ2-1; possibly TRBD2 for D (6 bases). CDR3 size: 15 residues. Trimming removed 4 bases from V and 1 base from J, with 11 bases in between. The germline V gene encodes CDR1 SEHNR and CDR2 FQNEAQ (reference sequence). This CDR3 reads CASSSTGTSYNEQFF. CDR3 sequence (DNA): TGTGCCAGCAGCTCAACCGGGACTTCCTACAATGAGCAGTTCTTC.

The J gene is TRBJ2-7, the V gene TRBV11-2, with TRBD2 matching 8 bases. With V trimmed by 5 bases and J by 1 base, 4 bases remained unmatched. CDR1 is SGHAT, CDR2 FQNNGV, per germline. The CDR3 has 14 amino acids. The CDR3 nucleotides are TGTGCCAGCAGCCGCGGGGGGCCGTCCTACGAGCAGTACTTC. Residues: CASSRGGPSYEQYF.

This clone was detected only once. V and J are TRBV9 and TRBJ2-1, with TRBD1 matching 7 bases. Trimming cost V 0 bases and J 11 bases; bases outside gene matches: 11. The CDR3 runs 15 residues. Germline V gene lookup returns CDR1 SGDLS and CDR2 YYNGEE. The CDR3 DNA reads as TGTGCCAGCAGCGTAGATACAGGGGTAGGCAACAAGCAGTTCTTC. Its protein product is CASSVDTGVGNKQFF.

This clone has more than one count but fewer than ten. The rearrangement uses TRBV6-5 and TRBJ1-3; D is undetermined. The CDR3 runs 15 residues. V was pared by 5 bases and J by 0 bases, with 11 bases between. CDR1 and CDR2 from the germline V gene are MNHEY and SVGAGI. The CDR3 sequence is CASSTIRSSGNTIYF. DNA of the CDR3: TGTGCCAGCAGTACAATCCGGAGCTCTGGAAACACCATATATTTT.

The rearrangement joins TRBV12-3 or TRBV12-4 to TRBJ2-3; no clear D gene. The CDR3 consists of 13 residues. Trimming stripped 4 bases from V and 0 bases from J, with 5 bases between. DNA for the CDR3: TGTGCCAGCAGTTCCACTAGCACAGATACGCAGTATTTT. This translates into CASSSTSTDTQYF.

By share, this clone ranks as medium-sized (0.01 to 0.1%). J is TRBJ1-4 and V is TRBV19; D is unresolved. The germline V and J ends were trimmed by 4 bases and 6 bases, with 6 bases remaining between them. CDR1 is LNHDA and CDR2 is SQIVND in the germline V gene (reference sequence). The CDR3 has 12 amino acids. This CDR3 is CASSNFDEKLFF. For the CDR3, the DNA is TGTGCCAGTAGTAACTTCGATGAAAAACTGTTTTTT.

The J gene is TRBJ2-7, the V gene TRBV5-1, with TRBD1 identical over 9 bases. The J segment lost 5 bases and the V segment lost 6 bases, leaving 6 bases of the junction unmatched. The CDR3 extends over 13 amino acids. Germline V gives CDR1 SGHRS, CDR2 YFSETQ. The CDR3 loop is CASTLTGGHEQYF. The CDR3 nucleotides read TGCGCCAGCACATTAACAGGGGGCCACGAGCAGTACTTC.

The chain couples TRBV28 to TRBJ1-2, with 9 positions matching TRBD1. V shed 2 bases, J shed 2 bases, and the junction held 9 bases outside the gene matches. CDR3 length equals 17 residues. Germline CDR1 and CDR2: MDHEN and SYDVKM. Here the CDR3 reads CASSLPQQGARNYGYTF. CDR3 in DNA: TGTGCCAGCAGTTTACCTCAACAGGGGGCGAGGAACTATGGCTACACCTTC.

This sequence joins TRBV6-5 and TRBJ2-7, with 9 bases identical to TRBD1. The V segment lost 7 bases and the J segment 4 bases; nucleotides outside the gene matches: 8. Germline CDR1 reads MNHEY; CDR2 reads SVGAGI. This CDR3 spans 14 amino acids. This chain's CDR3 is CASTSGQGTYEQYF. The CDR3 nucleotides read TGTGCCAGCACCTCGGGACAGGGTACTTACGAGCAGTACTTC.

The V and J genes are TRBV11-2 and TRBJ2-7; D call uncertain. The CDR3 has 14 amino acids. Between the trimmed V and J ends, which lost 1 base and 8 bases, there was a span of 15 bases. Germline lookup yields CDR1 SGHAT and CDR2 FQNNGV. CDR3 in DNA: TGTGCCAGCAGCTTAGGTGAGGAGAACTCTAAGCAGTACTTC. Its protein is CASSLGEENSKQYF.

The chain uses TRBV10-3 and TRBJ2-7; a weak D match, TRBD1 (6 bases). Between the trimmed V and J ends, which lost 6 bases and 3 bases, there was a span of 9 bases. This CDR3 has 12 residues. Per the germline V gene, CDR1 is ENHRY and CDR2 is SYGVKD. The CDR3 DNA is TGTGCCATCAGGTCCAGGGGCTACGAGCAGTACTTC. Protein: CAIRSRGYEQYF.

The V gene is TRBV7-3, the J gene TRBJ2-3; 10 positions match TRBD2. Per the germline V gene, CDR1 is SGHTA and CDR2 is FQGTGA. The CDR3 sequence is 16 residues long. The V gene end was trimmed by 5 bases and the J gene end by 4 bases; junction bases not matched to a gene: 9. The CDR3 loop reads CASSPGLAGAADTQYF. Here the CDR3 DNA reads TGTGCCAGCAGCCCGGGGCTAGCGGGGGCCGCAGATACGCAGTATTTT.

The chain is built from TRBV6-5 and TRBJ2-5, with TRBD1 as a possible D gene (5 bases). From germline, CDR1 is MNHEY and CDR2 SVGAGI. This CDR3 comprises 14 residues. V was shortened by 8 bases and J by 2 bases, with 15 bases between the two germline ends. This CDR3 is CASAPFRVQETQYF. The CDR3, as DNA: TGTGCCAGCGCGCCTTTCAGGGTTCAAGAGACCCAGTACTTC.